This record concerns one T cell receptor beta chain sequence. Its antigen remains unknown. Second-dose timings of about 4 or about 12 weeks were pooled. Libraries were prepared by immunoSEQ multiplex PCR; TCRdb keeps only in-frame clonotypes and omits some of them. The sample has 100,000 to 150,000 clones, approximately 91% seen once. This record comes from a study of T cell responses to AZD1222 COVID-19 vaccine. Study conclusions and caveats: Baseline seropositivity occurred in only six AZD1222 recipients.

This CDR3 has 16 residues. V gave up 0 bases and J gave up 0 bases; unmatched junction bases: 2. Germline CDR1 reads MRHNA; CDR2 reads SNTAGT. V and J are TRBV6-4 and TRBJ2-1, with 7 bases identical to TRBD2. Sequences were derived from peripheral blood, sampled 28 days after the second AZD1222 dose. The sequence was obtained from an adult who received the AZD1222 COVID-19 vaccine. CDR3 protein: CASSDSGGGSYNEQFF. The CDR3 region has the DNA TGTGCCAGCAGTGACTCTGGGGGGGGCTCCTACAATGAGCAGTTCTTC.